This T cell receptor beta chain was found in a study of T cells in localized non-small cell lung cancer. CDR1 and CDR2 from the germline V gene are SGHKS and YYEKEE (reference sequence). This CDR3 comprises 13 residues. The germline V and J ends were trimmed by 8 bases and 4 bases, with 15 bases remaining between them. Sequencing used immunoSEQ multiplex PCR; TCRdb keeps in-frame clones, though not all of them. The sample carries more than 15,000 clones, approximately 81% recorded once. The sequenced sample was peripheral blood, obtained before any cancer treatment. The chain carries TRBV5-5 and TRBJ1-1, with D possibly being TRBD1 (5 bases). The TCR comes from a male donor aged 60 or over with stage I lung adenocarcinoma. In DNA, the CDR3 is TGTGCCAGTAGATCAGGGTTGGGCACTGAAGCTTTCTTT. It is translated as CASRSGLGTEAFF.